The 15 T cell receptor beta chains listed next were all sequenced from one sample in a study of T-cell memory formation after mild COVID-19. TCRdb reprocessed the 5' RACE reads with MiXCR, giving one entry per CDR3 protein. The table lists about 290,000 distinct CDR3 sequences, 15% to 20% of them singletons. Sequencing was carried out using PBMCs or a T cell subset sorted from them (not recorded which). These receptors originate from a man in his late teens or twenties who had mild COVID-19 (a few samples of this study predate the infection). Cell type and time point are not known.

This clonotype was counted a few times. J is TRBJ2-1 and V is TRBV6-2 or TRBV6-3, with TRBD2 matching 14 bases. CDR1 and CDR2 (germline): MNHEY, SVGEGT. Trimming took 6 bases from V and 6 from J; bases not matched to a gene: 4. The CDR3 has 15 residues. CDR3 in amino acids: CASRLTSGGANEQFF. The CDR3 coding sequence is TGTGCCAGCAGGCTGACTAGCGGGGGGGCCAATGAGCAGTTCTTC.

This sequence joins TRBV4-2 and TRBJ2-4; 7 nucleotides match TRBD1. The CDR3 runs 17 residues. Germline V gives CDR1 LGHNA, CDR2 YNFKEQ. With 1 base clipped from V and 0 bases from J, the junction kept 6 bases outside the gene matches. CDR3 amino acids: CASSQGLTGLAKNIQYF. The DNA for the CDR3 is TGTGCCAGCAGCCAAGGTCTGACAGGGCTAGCCAAAAACATTCAGTACTTC.

J is TRBJ2-7 and V is TRBV6-5, with D tentatively TRBD1 (6 bases). The CDR3 is 16 residues long. Germline V gene data show CDR1 as MNHEY and CDR2 as SVGAGI. V was cut by 6 bases and J by 4 bases, with 22 bases left in between. The CDR3 loop reads CASSPITRTVKYEQYV. In DNA form, the CDR3 reads TGTGCCAGCAGCCCGATTACCCGGACAGTAAAATACGAGCAGTACGTC.

This chain joins TRBV28 and TRBJ1-5, with TRBD1 matching over 7 bases. J was trimmed by 4 bases and V by 6 bases; bases with no gene match: 6. Germline values: CDR1 MDHEN, CDR2 SYDVKM. This CDR3 has 14 amino acids. This CDR3 reads CASRGDRGNQPQHF. CDR3 coding DNA: TGTGCCAGCAGGGGGGACAGAGGGAATCAGCCCCAGCATTTT.

This clonotype was counted between two and nine times. The chain employs TRBV7-9 and TRBJ1-2; the D is unclear. Germline-derived CDR1 and CDR2 are SEHNR and FQNEAQ (reference sequence). With 3 bases removed from V and 3 bases from J, the gap between germline ends came to 8 bases. CDR3 length equals 13 residues. CDR3: CASSLPSHYGYTF. The CDR3, as DNA: TGTGCCAGCAGCTTGCCGTCCCACTATGGCTACACCTTC.

This clonotype appeared many times. The V gene is TRBV12-3 or TRBV12-4, the J gene TRBJ2-3; D unresolved. This CDR3 contains 14 residues. Trimming cost V 2 bases and J 0 bases, with 6 bases left between them. CDR3: CASSLQASTDTQYF. DNA for the CDR3: TGTGCCAGCAGTTTACAGGCTAGCACAGATACGCAGTATTTT.

This sequence joins TRBV4-1 and TRBJ2-7, with 10 bases fitting TRBD2. V trimming: 8 bases; J trimming: 4 bases; junction bases outside the gene matches: 5. Germline V gene lookup returns CDR1 MGHRA and CDR2 YSYEKL. The CDR3 is 13 residues long. The CDR3 loop reads CASGLADKYEQYF. The CDR3 DNA reads TGCGCCAGCGGACTAGCGGATAAGTACGAGCAGTACTTC.

This clonotype showed up just a few times. The chain combines TRBV6-5 with TRBJ2-3; 7 positions match TRBD2. The germline V gene has CDR1 MNHEY and CDR2 SVGAGI. V lost 2 bases to trimming and J lost 3 bases; unmatched junction nucleotides: 5. The CDR3 is 15 residues long. The CDR3 spells CASSYVGGGTDTQYF. The DNA of the CDR3 is TGTGCCAGCAGTTACGTGGGGGGGGGAACAGATACGCAGTATTTT.

The chain combines TRBV4-1 with TRBJ2-2; 7 bases align to TRBD2. This CDR3 has 17 amino acids. J was trimmed by 3 bases and V by 1 base; bases with no gene match: 8. CDR1 is MGHRA, CDR2 YSYEKL, per germline. CDR3 sequence (DNA): TGCGCCAGCAGCCAAGGAGGCGGGGGAATGGACACCGGGGAGCTGTTTTTT. Encoded protein: CASSQGGGGMDTGELFF.

The rearrangement joins TRBV7-9 to TRBJ1-1, with TRBD1 identical over 8 bases. The CDR3 consists of 13 residues. The ends lost 8 bases at V and 5 bases at J; junction bases unmatched: 7. Germline CDR1 and CDR2: SEHNR and FQNEAQ (reference sequence). This chain's CDR3 is CASSWTGRTEAFF. The CDR3 coding sequence is TGTGCCAGCTCCTGGACAGGGCGAACTGAAGCTTTCTTT.

This clonotype came up a few times. V gene TRBV7-9 combines with J gene TRBJ1-5; tentatively, D is TRBD1 (5 bases). V lost 5 bases and J lost 10, with 12 bases in between. CDR1 is SEHNR and CDR2 is FQNEAQ in the germline V gene (reference sequence). This CDR3 spans 12 amino acids. The CDR3 region has the DNA TGTGCCAGCAGCGGGGACTCTCAACCCCAGCATTTT. Amino acid sequence: CASSGDSQPQHF.

This clonotype was counted a few times. This chain links TRBV5-6 with TRBJ2-5; D may be TRBD2 (5 bases). V shed 2 bases and J shed 7 bases, with 15 bases lying between them. This CDR3 region has 14 residues. Germline V gene lookup returns CDR1 SGHDT and CDR2 YYEEEE. CDR3 nucleotides: TGTGCCAGCAGCTTCCGAGGACGAGGGATGACCCAGTACTTC. This translates into CASSFRGRGMTQYF.

This clonotype was counted only a few times. The J gene is TRBJ2-2, the V gene TRBV19; tentatively, D is TRBD1 (6 bases). Germline CDR1 and CDR2: LNHDA and SQIVND (reference sequence). The V gene lost 6 bases and the J gene lost 2 bases, with 10 bases spanning the gap. The CDR3 is 14 amino acids. The CDR3, as DNA: TGTGCCAGTAGACAGGGATCTAACACCGGGGAGCTGTTTTTT. This translates into CASRQGSNTGELFF.

This clonotype came up a few times. The V and J genes are TRBV6-5 and TRBJ1-3; D possibly corresponds to TRBD1 (5 bases). Germline V lookup: CDR1 MNHEY, CDR2 SVGAGI. Between the trimmed V and J ends, which lost 5 bases and 0 bases, there was a span of 14 bases. The CDR3 is 16 amino acids. CDR3 loop: CASSQPPGLSGNTIYF. For the CDR3, the DNA is TGTGCCAGCAGTCAACCACCGGGGCTCTCTGGAAACACCATATATTTT.

The genes are TRBV11-2 and TRBJ2-1; 8 positions agree with TRBD2. Germline assignment: CDR1 SGHAT and CDR2 FQNNGV. The CDR3 loop spans 17 amino acids. V was pared by 4 bases and J by 1 base, with 9 bases of the junction left unmatched. This chain's CDR3 is CASSSGPGLGSYNEQFF. CDR3 nucleotides: TGTGCCAGCAGCTCCGGCCCGGGACTAGGGTCCTACAATGAGCAGTTCTTC. The full variable domain, rest sourced from reference TRBV11-2 and TRBJ2-1, is EAGVAQSPRYKIIEKRQSVAFWCNPISGHATLYWYQQILGQGPKLLIQFQNNGVVDDSQLPKDRFSAERLKGVDSTLKIQPAKLEDSAVYLCASSSGPGLGSYNEQFFGPGTRLTVL.